This T cell receptor (beta chain) was sequenced for a study of T cells after yellow fever vaccination. Study information: Low-cell-number fractions were prepared with SMART-Seq v4 Ultra Low Input.

Trimming took 5 bases from V and 0 from J; bases not matched to a gene: 11. The CDR3 consists of 17 residues. Note on this clonotype: Its specificity is unknown.

TCRdb reprocessed the 5' RACE reads with MiXCR, giving one entry per CDR3 protein. The sample includes about 320,000 distinct CDR3 sequences, around 10% of them seen just once. Broader study findings: Post-booster samples contained most primary-vaccination clones (approximately 96% CD4, about 90% CD8). Highly abundant clonotypes carried over from the bulk population could end up in FACS-sorted repertoires as contaminants.

The receptor's source is a man aged 18-30 years who received the YFV17D yellow fever vaccine. Source: CD4+ T cells sorted from PBMCs, taken 45 days after the yellow fever booster vaccination. The chain employs TRBV12-3 or TRBV12-4 and TRBJ2-3; 7 nucleotides align to TRBD1. This CDR3 reads CASSLRGREGSTDTQYF. The CDR3 coding sequence is TGTGCCAGCAGTCTTAGGGGGCGAGAGGGGAGCACAGATACGCAGTATTTT.